Each of the 5 T cell receptor beta chains below was sequenced from the same sample in a study of cytomegalovirus exposure and HLA in healthy donors. The method was immunoSEQ multiplex PCR; TCRdb's version includes in-frame clones alone and lacks a portion of them. The sample lists under 150,000 clones; just under 85% were seen once. Sequenced input: PBMCs. Every receptor here comes from a young woman in good health and CMV-seronegative.

CDR3 coding DNA: TGTGCCAGCAGTCCCCGGACGGGGTCAGGGGCACGCTCCCCCAACTATGGCTACACCTTC. It specifies CASSPRTGSGARSPNYGYTF. The chain combines TRBV27 with TRBJ1-2, with a tentative D call TRBD1 (6 bases). This CDR3 contains 20 residues. V lost 5 bases and J lost 2, with 30 bases in between. Germline loops: CDR1 MNHEY, CDR2 SMNVEV (reference sequence).

In its sample, this clone was seen a few times. V and J are TRBV18 and TRBJ1-4, with a tentative D call TRBD1 (6 bases). This CDR3 contains 17 residues. Germline CDR1 is KGHSH and CDR2 is LQKENI. With 3 bases removed from V and 7 bases from J, the gap between germline ends came to 21 bases. CDR3 in amino acids: CASSPAPTGEIGEKLFF. In nucleotides, the CDR3 is TGTGCCAGCTCACCCGCTCCGACAGGCGAGATTGGTGAAAAACTGTTTTTT.

This chain connects TRBV6-6 to TRBJ1-2; D uncertain. CDR1 and CDR2 from the germline V gene are MNHNY and SVGAGI (reference sequence). V gave up 6 bases and J gave up 2 bases, with 16 bases separating them. There are 15 residues in the CDR3. The DNA for the CDR3 is TGTGCCAGCAGCATATGGGTGGGCAAGAACTATGGCTACACCTTC. Translating gives CASSIWVGKNYGYTF.

V gene TRBV11-3 combines with J gene TRBJ2-5; a weak D match, TRBD1 (6 bases). The CDR3 spans 15 residues. Germline lookup yields CDR1 SGHNT and CDR2 YENEEA. With 5 bases removed from V and 3 bases from J, the gap between germline ends came to 16 bases. The CDR3 spells CASSQDGAGEETQYF. The CDR3 DNA follows: TGTGCCAGCAGCCAAGATGGGGCAGGGGAAGAGACCCAGTACTTC. The full variable domain, rest sourced from reference TRBV11-3 and TRBJ2-5, is EAGVVQSPRYKIIEKKQPVAFWCNPISGHNTLYWYLQNLGQGPELLIRYENEEAVDDSQLPKDRFSAERLKGVDSTLKIQPAELGDSAVYLCASSQDGAGEETQYFGPGTRLLVL.

This chain connects TRBV5-1 to TRBJ2-6, with D possibly matching TRBD2 (5 bases). Trimming cost V 4 bases and J 4 bases, with 12 bases left between them. Germline V CDR1 and CDR2: SGHRS, YFSETQ. This CDR3 contains 15 residues. This CDR3 is CASSPAGAGANVLTF. The CDR3 DNA is TGCGCCAGCAGCCCGGCGGGTGCGGGGGCCAACGTCCTGACTTTC.